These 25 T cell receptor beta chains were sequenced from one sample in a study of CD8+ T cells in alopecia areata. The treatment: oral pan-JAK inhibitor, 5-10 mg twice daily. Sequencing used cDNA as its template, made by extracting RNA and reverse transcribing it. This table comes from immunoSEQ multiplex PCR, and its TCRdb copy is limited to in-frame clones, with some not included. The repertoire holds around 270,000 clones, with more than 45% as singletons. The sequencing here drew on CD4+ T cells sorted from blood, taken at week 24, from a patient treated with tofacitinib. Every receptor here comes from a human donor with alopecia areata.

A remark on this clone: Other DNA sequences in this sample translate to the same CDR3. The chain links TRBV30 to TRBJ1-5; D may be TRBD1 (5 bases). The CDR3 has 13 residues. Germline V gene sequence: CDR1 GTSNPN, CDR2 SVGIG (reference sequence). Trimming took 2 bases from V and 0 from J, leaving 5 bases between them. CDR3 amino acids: CAWSRGSNQPQHF. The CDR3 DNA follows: TGTGCCTGGAGTAGGGGTAGCAATCAGCCCCAGCATTTT.

The CDR3 loop is CASRHGQVRTEAFF. CDR3 coding DNA: TGTGCCAGCCGACACGGACAAGTTAGGACTGAAGCTTTCTTT. J is TRBJ1-1 and V is TRBV27; maybe TRBD1 (5 bases). V was pared by 8 bases and J by 5 bases, with 18 bases between. Germline V CDR1 and CDR2: MNHEY, SMNVEV (reference sequence). The CDR3 sequence is 14 residues long.

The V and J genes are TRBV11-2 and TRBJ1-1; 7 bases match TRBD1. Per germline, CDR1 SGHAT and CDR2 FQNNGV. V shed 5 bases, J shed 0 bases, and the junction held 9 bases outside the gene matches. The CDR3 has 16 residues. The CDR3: CASSPQGGSVNTEAFF. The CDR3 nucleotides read TGTGCCAGCAGCCCTCAGGGGGGCAGCGTGAACACTGAAGCTTTCTTT. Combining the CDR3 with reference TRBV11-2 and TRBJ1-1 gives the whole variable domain EAGVAQSPRYKIIEKRQSVAFWCNPISGHATLYWYQQILGQGPKLLIQFQNNGVVDDSQLPKDRFSAERLKGVDSTLKIQPAKLEDSAVYLCASSPQGGSVNTEAFFGQGTRLTVV.

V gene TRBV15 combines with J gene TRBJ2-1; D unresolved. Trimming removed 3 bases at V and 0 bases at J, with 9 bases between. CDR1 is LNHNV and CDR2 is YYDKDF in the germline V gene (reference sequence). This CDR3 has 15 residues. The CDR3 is CATSRQPSSYNEQFF. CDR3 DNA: TGTGCCACCAGCAGGCAACCAAGCTCCTACAATGAGCAGTTCTTC.

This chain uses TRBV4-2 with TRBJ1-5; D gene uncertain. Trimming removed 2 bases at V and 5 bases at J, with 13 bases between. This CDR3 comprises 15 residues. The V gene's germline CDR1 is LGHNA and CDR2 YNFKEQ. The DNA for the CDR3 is TGTGCCAGCAGCCAATCCGAGGTTGGGCATCAGCCCCAGCATTTT. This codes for CASSQSEVGHQPQHF.

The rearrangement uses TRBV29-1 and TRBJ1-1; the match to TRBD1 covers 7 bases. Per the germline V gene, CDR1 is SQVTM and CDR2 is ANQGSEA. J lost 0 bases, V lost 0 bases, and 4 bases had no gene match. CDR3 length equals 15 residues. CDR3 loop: CSVEDGQVMNTEAFF. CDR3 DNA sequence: TGCAGCGTTGAAGATGGACAGGTAATGAACACTGAAGCTTTCTTT.

The CDR3 DNA reads as TGCAGCGTTAACCGGGACGGAGGGAGTGAGCAGTTCTTC. Its translation: CSVNRDGGSEQFF. The rearrangement joins TRBV29-1 to TRBJ2-1, with TRBD2 as a possible D gene (6 bases). Trimming took off 5 bases at V and 9 bases at J, with 17 bases between the two ends. CDR1 and CDR2 (germline): SQVTM, ANQGSEA. This CDR3 contains 13 residues.

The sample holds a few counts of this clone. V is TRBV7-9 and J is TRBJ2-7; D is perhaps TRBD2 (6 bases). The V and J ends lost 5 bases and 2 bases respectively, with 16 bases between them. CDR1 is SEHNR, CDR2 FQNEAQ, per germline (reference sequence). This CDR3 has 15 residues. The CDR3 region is CASSPGRGLAYEQYF. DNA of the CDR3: TGTGCCAGCAGCCCTGGGCGGGGATTGGCCTACGAGCAGTACTTC.

CDR3 DNA sequence: TGCGCCAGCAGCCAAGATAACTGGGCAGGGGAGACACCCCTCCACTTT. Protein product: CASSQDNWAGETPLHF. This rearrangement joins TRBV4-1 to TRBJ1-6; TRBD1 is a possible D gene (6 bases). The CDR3 length is 16 residues. V lost 0 bases and J 11 bases, leaving 17 bases between the germline ends. CDR1 MGHRA and CDR2 YSYEKL come from the germline V gene.

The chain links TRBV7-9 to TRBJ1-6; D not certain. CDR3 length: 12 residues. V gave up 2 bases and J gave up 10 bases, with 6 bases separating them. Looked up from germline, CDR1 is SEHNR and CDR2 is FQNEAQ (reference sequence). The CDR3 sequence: CASSLNGSPLHF. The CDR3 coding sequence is TGTGCCAGCAGCTTAAACGGATCACCCCTCCACTTT.

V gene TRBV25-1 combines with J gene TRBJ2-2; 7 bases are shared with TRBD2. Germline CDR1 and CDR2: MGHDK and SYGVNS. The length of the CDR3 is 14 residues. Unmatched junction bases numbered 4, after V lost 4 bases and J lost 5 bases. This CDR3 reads CASSARRGTGELFF. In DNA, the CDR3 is TGTGCCAGCAGTGCGCGGCGGGGGACCGGGGAGCTGTTTTTT.

For the CDR3, the DNA is TGCAGCGTTGGGCCCGACACAGATACGCAGTATTTT. Translated, it gives CSVGPDTDTQYF. This chain connects TRBV29-1 to TRBJ2-3; D is unclear. This CDR3 has 12 amino acids. Germline lookup yields CDR1 SQVTM and CDR2 ANQGSEA. V was clipped by 4 bases and J by 2 bases, with 7 bases between them.

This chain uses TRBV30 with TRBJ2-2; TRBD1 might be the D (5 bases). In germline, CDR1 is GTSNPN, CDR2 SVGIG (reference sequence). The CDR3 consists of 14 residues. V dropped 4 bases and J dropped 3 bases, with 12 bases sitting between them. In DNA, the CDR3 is TGTGCCTGGACCTCGGGCAGGGACACCGGGGAGCTGTTTTTT. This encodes CAWTSGRDTGELFF.

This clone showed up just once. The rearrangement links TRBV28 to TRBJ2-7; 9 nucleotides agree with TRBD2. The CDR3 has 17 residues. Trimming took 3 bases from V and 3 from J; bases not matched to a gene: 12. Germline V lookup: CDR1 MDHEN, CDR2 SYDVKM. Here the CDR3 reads CASSFPRGSGGNYEQYF. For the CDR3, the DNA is TGTGCCAGCAGTTTCCCCCGAGGTAGCGGGGGTAACTACGAGCAGTACTTC.

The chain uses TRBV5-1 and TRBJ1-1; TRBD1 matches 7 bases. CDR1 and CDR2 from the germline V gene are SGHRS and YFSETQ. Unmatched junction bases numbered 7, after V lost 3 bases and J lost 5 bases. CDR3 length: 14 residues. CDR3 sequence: CASSSGTDGTEAFF. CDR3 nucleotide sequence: TGCGCCAGCAGCTCTGGGACAGATGGAACTGAAGCTTTCTTT. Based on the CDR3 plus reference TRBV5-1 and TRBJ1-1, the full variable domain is KAGVTQTPRYLIKTRGQQVTLSCSPISGHRSVSWYQQTPGQGLQFLFEYFSETQRNKGNFPGRFSGRQFSNSRSEMNVSTLELGDSALYLCASSSGTDGTEAFFGQGTRLTVV.

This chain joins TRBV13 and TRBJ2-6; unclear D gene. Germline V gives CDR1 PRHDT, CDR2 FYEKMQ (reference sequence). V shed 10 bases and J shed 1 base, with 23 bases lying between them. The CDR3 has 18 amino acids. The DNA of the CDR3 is TGTGCCACCACGATGGGCAGTCTATTAGAGTCTGGGGCCAACGTCCTGACTTTC. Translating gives CATTMGSLLESGANVLTF.

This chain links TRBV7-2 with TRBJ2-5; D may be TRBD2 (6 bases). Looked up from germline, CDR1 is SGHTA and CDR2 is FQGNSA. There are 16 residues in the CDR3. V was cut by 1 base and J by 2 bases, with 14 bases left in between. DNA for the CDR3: TGTGCCAGCAGCTTAGGCCCTGGCCGGGGGCAAGAGACCCAGTACTTC. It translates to CASSLGPGRGQETQYF. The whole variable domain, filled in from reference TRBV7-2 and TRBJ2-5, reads GAGVSQSPSNKVTEKGKDVELRCDPISGHTALYWYRQSLGQGLEFLIYFQGNSAPDKSGLPSDRFSAERTGGSVSTLTIQRTQQEDSAVYLCASSLGPGRGQETQYFGPGTRLLVL.

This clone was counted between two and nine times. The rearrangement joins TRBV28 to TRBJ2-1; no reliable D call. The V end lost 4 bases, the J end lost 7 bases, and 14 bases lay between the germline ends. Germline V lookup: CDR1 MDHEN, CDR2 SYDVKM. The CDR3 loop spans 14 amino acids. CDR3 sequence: CASSSGRLRNEQFF. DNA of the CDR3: TGTGCCAGCAGTTCCGGACGGCTGAGGAATGAGCAGTTCTTC.

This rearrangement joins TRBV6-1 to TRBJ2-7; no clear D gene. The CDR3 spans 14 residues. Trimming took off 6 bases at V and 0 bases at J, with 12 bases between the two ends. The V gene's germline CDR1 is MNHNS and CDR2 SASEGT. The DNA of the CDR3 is TGTGCCAGCAGACCTCGACCGGGCTCCTACGAGCAGTACTTC. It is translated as CASRPRPGSYEQYF.

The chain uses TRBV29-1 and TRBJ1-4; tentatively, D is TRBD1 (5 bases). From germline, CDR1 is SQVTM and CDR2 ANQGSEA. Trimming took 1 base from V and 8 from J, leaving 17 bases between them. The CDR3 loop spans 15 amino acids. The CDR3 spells CSVEVLEGSREKLFF. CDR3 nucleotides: TGCAGCGTTGAAGTTTTGGAGGGGTCTAGAGAAAAACTGTTTTTT.

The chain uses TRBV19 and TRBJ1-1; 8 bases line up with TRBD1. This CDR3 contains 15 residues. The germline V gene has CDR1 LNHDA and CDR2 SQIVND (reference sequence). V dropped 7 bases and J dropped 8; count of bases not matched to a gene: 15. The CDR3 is CASTIMHGTGGEAFF. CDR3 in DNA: TGTGCCAGTACCATCATGCATGGGACAGGCGGAGAAGCTTTCTTT.

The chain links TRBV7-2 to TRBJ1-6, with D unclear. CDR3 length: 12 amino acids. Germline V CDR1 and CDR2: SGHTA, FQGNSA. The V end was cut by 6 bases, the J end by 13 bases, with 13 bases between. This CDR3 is CASSTIFGPLHF. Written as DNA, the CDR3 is TGTGCCAGCAGTACGATATTTGGGCCCCTCCACTTT.

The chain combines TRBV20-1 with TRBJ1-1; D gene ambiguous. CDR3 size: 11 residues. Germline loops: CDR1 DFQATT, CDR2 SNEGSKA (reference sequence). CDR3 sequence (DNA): TGCAGCGGTAGAAGGGACACTGAAGCTTTCTTT. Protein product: CSGRRDTEAFF.

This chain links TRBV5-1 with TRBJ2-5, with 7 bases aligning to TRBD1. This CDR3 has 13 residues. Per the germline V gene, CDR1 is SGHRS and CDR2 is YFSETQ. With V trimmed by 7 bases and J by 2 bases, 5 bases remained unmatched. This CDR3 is CASRETGQETQYF. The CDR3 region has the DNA TGCGCCAGCCGAGAGACAGGGCAAGAGACCCAGTACTTC.

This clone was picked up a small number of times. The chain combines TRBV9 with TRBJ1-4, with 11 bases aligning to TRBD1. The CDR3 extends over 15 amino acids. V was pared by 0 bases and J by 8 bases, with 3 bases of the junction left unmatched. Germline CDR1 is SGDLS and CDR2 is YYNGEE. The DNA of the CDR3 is TGTGCCAGCAGCGTAGCAGGACAGGGGGCCGAAAAACTGTTTTTT. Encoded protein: CASSVAGQGAEKLFF.